Detailed here is one TCR beta chain. As originally analysed: Nucleated cell number was recorded as an estimate derived from reference gene primer amplification. The assay was immunoSEQ multiplex PCR, and TCRdb's table has in-frame clones only and misses some. That table gives V, J and clone size, and the DNA gave D and trimming. The sample includes about 390,000 clones, 70% to 90% of them seen just once. Germline V gives CDR1 SGHRS, CDR2 YFSETQ. The CDR3 runs 16 residues. Trimming removed 4 bases at V and 1 base at J, with 17 bases between. These data come from a study of blood T cell repertoires in COVID-19. About the study: COVID-19 samples, acute and convalescent, were from the United States, Italy and Spain. T cells, B-cell-depleted T cells, or PBMCs supplied cDNA or gDNA.

Seattle's enrolled individuals joined amid active infection and were then monitored longitudinally. The receptor was isolated from an older woman with COVID-19, enrolled during active disease. Sequencing was performed on peripheral blood. This sequence joins TRBV5-1 and TRBJ2-5; TRBD1 might be the D (5 bases). CDR3 sequence: CASSPLAGPGQETQYF. The CDR3 DNA is TGCGCCAGCAGCCCCTTAGCAGGGCCGGGCCAAGAGACCCAGTACTTC.